These 10 T cell receptor beta chains were all obtained from the same sample, sequenced in a study of blood T cell repertoires in COVID-19. Method: immunoSEQ multiplex PCR; TCRdb's copy keeps in-frame clones and lacks some. The table records over 250,000 clones, about nine tenths of them present only once. Sequencing was performed on peripheral blood. These TCRs come from a man aged 50 to 59 with acute or convalescent COVID-19.

The rearrangement uses TRBV7-8 and TRBJ1-3; no definite D call. Germline loops: CDR1 SGHVS, CDR2 FQNEAQ. Trimming pared 5 bases from V and 0 bases from J, leaving 5 bases between. The CDR3 totals 13 residues. The CDR3: CASSPLSGNTIYF. The CDR3, as DNA: TGTGCCAGCAGCCCCCTCTCTGGAAACACCATATATTTT.

The chain couples TRBV27 to TRBJ1-6; D is unresolved. CDR3 size: 12 residues. V was shortened by 3 bases and J by 10 bases, with 7 bases between the two germline ends. The V gene's germline CDR1 is MNHEY and CDR2 SMNVEV (reference sequence). The CDR3 here is CASSFRESPLHF. The CDR3 nucleotides read TGTGCCAGCAGTTTTCGGGAATCACCCCTCCACTTT.

V and J are TRBV3-1 (or the pseudogene TRBV3-2) and TRBJ1-1, with 7 nucleotides matching TRBD1. The CDR3 length is 14 residues. Germline CDR1 LGHDT, CDR2 YNNKEL (reference sequence). Unmatched junction bases numbered 6, after V lost 2 bases and J lost 6 bases. Here the CDR3 reads CASSQPNRGAEAFF. Written as DNA, the CDR3 is TGTGCCAGCAGCCAACCCAACAGGGGCGCTGAAGCTTTCTTT.

The chain employs TRBV14 and TRBJ2-1; the D gene is possibly TRBD2 (7 bases). The germline V and J ends were trimmed by 0 bases and 4 bases, with 13 bases remaining between them. The CDR3 covers 16 residues. Germline CDR1 reads SGHDN; CDR2 reads FVKESK. The CDR3 sequence is CASSQDAGAMYNEQFF. CDR3 nucleotide sequence: TGTGCCAGCAGCCAAGATGCGGGGGCGATGTACAATGAGCAGTTCTTC.

V and J are TRBV5-1 and TRBJ1-1; D is unresolved. The germline V gene has CDR1 SGHRS and CDR2 YFSETQ. Trimming left V 5 bases short and J 1 base short, with 15 bases between. The CDR3 contains 15 residues. CDR3 sequence reads: CASSQDLPGNTEAFF. The DNA for the CDR3 is TGCGCCAGCAGTCAGGACTTGCCAGGGAACACTGAAGCTTTCTTT.

The chain combines TRBV7-9 with TRBJ2-1; 8 bases are shared with TRBD1. The CDR3 runs 14 residues. V trimming: 5 bases; J trimming: 9 bases; junction bases outside the gene matches: 9. Germline-derived CDR1 and CDR2 are SEHNR and FQNEAQ (reference sequence). The CDR3 loop is CASSPSDRAFEQFF. The DNA of the CDR3 is TGTGCCAGCAGCCCGTCGGACAGGGCGTTTGAGCAGTTCTTC.

This clone has only one observation. The J gene is TRBJ2-3, the V gene TRBV29-1; the D gene is possibly TRBD2 (6 bases). The germline CDR1 and CDR2 sequences are SQVTM and ANQGSEA. CDR3 length: 13 residues. Trimming removed 5 bases at V and 0 bases at J, with 9 bases between. The CDR3, as DNA: TGCAGCGTTCGGAGGGCTAGCACAGATACGCAGTATTTT. It is translated as CSVRRASTDTQYF.

The J gene is TRBJ2-3, the V gene TRBV29-1; 8 nucleotides line up with TRBD1. V shed 7 bases, J shed 1 base, and the junction held 4 bases outside the gene matches. The germline gives CDR1 SQVTM, CDR2 ANQGSEA. The CDR3 runs 13 residues. DNA of the CDR3: TGCAGCGGTAACAGGGGGGGCACAGATACGCAGTATTTT. Its translation is CSGNRGGTDTQYF.

The chain links TRBV27 to TRBJ2-7, with D possibly TRBD2 on 6 matching bases. The V and J ends lost 0 bases and 9 bases respectively, with 12 bases between them. The V gene's germline CDR1 is MNHEY and CDR2 SMNVEV (reference sequence). The CDR3 sequence is 13 residues long. The CDR3 DNA sequence: TGTGCCAGCAGTTTATCCCCGCGGGGTAGGCAGTACTTC. This sequence encodes CASSLSPRGRQYF.

The chain combines TRBV9 with TRBJ1-2; the D gene is possibly TRBD1 (5 bases). Trimming took off 4 bases at V and 6 bases at J, with 16 bases between the two ends. Per the germline V gene, CDR1 is SGDLS and CDR2 is YYNGEE. This CDR3 is built from 14 residues. CDR3 nucleotides: TGTGCCAGCAGCCCCGGGGGAGGGGCCCATGGCTACACCTTC. Its protein is CASSPGGGAHGYTF.